The 9 T cell receptor beta chains reported below all come from one sample, sequenced in a study of cytomegalovirus exposure and HLA in healthy donors (dated by TCRdb to about 2017). The library was generated by the immunoSEQ multiplex PCR assay. For the multiplex PCR, a mixture combining 60 forward primers for TCR Vbeta segments and 13 reverse primers for TCR Jbeta segments was used. TCRdb took over this immuneACCESS table, retaining in-frame rearrangements with V and J assigned. Such tables are incomplete; in checked studies, under half of the missing clones stem from an unresolved V gene, and the remainder is unexplained. This sample has about 98,000 clones in its table, and 75% to 85% of those were observed once. Roughly 9.7% of the sample lies in the top ten. The sequenced sample was PBMCs. The receptors shown here come from a man in his late teens or twenties in good health and CMV-seropositive.

V usage is TRBV19 and J usage is TRBJ2-7, with 8 bases aligning to TRBD1. The V segment lost 7 bases and the J segment 2 bases; nucleotides outside the gene matches: 7. This CDR3 spans 14 amino acids. Germline CDR1 and CDR2: LNHDA and SQIVND (reference sequence). This CDR3 is CASNLDRAPYEQYF. DNA of the CDR3: TGTGCCAGTAACCTGGACAGGGCCCCCTACGAGCAGTACTTC.

The chain has TRBV6-5 and TRBJ2-2, with 7 bases that match TRBD1. The CDR3 spans 13 residues. Germline trimming cut 8 bases from V and 5 bases from J; bases unmatched to any gene: 5. Germline loops: CDR1 MNHEY, CDR2 SVGAGI. The CDR3 DNA reads TGTGCCAGCCACAGGGGACGAACCGGGGAGCTGTTTTTT. This sequence encodes CASHRGRTGELFF.

The genes are TRBV19 and TRBJ2-7, with 9 nucleotides matching TRBD2. Germline values: CDR1 LNHDA, CDR2 SQIVND (reference sequence). Unmatched junction bases numbered 4, after V lost 6 bases and J lost 1 base. The CDR3 runs to 14 residues. The CDR3 DNA follows: TGTGCCAGTAGCAGCGGGGGGCCATCCTACGAGCAGTACTTC. Its protein is CASSSGGPSYEQYF.

The J gene is TRBJ1-1, the V gene TRBV28; D remains unclear. Germline lookup yields CDR1 MDHEN and CDR2 SYDVKM. The CDR3 extends over 22 amino acids. V lost 2 bases, J lost 6 bases, and 37 bases lay in between. The CDR3 DNA sequence: TGTGCCAGCAGTTTAAATGGAGGCTACTTCACGTCCCGAATAACACTCCCACCTGAAGCTTTCTTT. Its protein is CASSLNGGYFTSRITLPPEAFF.

With respect to this clone: Because the CDR3's place on the DNA is in doubt, the DNA is left out and the CDR3 is given as listed by TCRdb. CDR3 amino acids: CASTFGQGYHETQYF. The chain carries TRBV13 and TRBJ2-5; the table names TRBD1, a call not compared with the DNA. The CDR3 spans 15 amino acids, including both terminal residues. The germline gives CDR1 PRHDT, CDR2 FYEKMQ (reference sequence).

The J gene is TRBJ2-2, the V gene TRBV30; possible D gene TRBD2, 6 bases. Trimming took off 0 bases at V and 6 bases at J, with 8 bases between the two ends. CDR1 and CDR2 from the germline V gene are GTSNPN and SVGIG (reference sequence). The CDR3 sequence is 13 residues long. DNA of the CDR3: TGTGCCTGGAGTGTCTGGGGGGCCGGGGAGCTGTTTTTT. Translated: CAWSVWGAGELFF. Full variable domain (missing parts from reference TRBV30 and TRBJ2-2): SQTIHQWPATLVQPVGSPLSLECTVEGTSNPNLYWYRQAAGRGLQLLFYSVGIGQISSEVPQNLSASRPQDRQFILSSKKLLLSDSGFYLCAWSVWGAGELFFGEGSRLTVL.

The rearrangement uses TRBV18 and TRBJ2-4; D may be TRBD1 (5 bases). The germline gives CDR1 KGHSH, CDR2 LQKENI. This CDR3 is 15 amino acids long. V gave up 2 bases and J gave up 8 bases, with 16 bases separating them. The CDR3 loop reads CASSPVANLGDIQYF. The CDR3 DNA is TGTGCCAGCTCACCAGTAGCAAATCTAGGGGACATTCAGTACTTC. Using reference TRBV18 and TRBJ2-4 for the parts outside the CDR3, the full variable domain is NAGVMQNPRHLVRRRGQEARLRCSPMKGHSHVYWYRQLPEEGLKFMVYLQKENIIDESGMPKERFSAEFPKEGPSILRIQQVVRGDSAAYFCASSPVANLGDIQYFGAGTRLSVL.

This sequence joins TRBV23-1 and TRBJ2-5, with D possibly being TRBD2 (5 bases). TRBV23-1 is an ORF; its function is uncertain. The CDR3 loop spans 15 amino acids. The V end lost 2 bases, the J end lost 8 bases, and 18 bases lay between the germline ends. CDR3 coding DNA: TGCGCCAGCAGTCAACCCCCACTAGTGGCCGGTACCCAGTACTTC. Encoded protein: CASSQPPLVAGTQYF.

This rearrangement joins TRBV27 to TRBJ1-5; 8 bases fit TRBD1. Germline CDR1 is MNHEY and CDR2 is SMNVEV (reference sequence). This CDR3 region has 17 residues. V lost 0 bases, J lost 1 base, and 5 bases stayed unmatched. DNA for the CDR3: TGTGCCAGCAGTTTATCTGGACAGGGAGGCAGCAATCAGCCCCAGCATTTT. Translating gives CASSLSGQGGSNQPQHF.